Listed below are T cell receptor beta chains from one sample, sequenced in a study of identical twins. TCRdb reprocessed the 5' RACE reads via MiXCR and lists one record per CDR3 protein. Here the sample spans 200,000 to 300,000 distinct CDR3 sequences, approximately 7% being singletons. These data were also filed under a second study, of yellow fever vaccine responses in identical twins.

The sequenced sample consisted of memory (CD45RO+) T cells sorted from blood. These receptor sequences come from a woman between 18 and 30 years old in good health. Each CDR3 is given with its conserved first and last residue. A D gene is named only where the DNA matches it firmly. Clone size is given for some rows only: seen once, a few or many times, or a class if the clone is expanded.

d_call j_call clone_size v_call cdr3_aa cdr3_nt
TRBD2 TRBJ2-2 . TRBV20-1 CSARDRVTSGTNTGELFF TGCAGTGCTAGAGATCGGGTGACTAGCGGGACGAACACCGGGGAGCTGTTTTTT
. TRBJ1-2 few TRBV5-5 CASSLGQLYGYTF TGTGCCAGCAGCTTGGGACAGCTTTATGGCTACACCTTC
. TRBJ2-5 few TRBV29-1 CSVVEVGKETQYF TGCAGCGTTGTTGAGGTCGGGAAAGAGACCCAGTACTTC
. TRBJ1-2 many TRBV12-3/TRBV12-4 CASSLGRRGNYGYTF TGTGCCAGCAGTTTAGGGAGGCGGGGGAACTATGGCTACACCTTC
. TRBJ1-2 few TRBV18 CASQGLNGGNYGYTF TGTGCCAGCCAAGGACTAAACGGGGGGAACTATGGCTACACCTTC
. TRBJ2-5 many TRBV12-3/TRBV12-4 CASSLQLGRQETQYF TGTGCCAGCAGCCTTCAGTTGGGCCGGCAAGAGACCCAGTACTTC
. TRBJ1-3 few TRBV6-1 CASSPLQGFTGNTIYF TGTGCCAGCAGTCCACTTCAGGGGTTCACTGGAAACACCATATATTTT
. TRBJ1-2 many TRBV12-3/TRBV12-4 CASSAYPGELVDGYTF TGTGCCAGCAGTGCCTATCCAGGGGAGCTGGTGGATGGCTACACCTTC
. TRBJ2-3 many TRBV9 CASSVAQDTQYF TGTGCCAGCAGCGTAGCCCAAGATACGCAGTATTTT
TRBD2 TRBJ2-1 few TRBV28 CASTTAGTSINEQFF TGTGCCAGCACAACCGCCGGGACTAGCATAAATGAGCAGTTCTTC
TRBD2 TRBJ2-1 many TRBV20-1 CSATWTSGPSGEQFF TGCAGTGCTACCTGGACTAGCGGGCCAAGCGGTGAGCAGTTCTTC
TRBD1 TRBJ2-5 . TRBV5-1 CASMLGHRGETQYF TGCGCCAGCATGTTAGGACACAGGGGAGAGACCCAGTACTTC
. TRBJ2-1 many TRBV3-1 CASSQEIIFGTLRYNEQFF TGTGCCAGCAGCCAAGAAATTATCTTTGGGACTCTTCGCTACAATGAGCAGTTCTTC
TRBD1 TRBJ1-5 many TRBV12-3/TRBV12-4 CASSRTGNQPQHF TGTGCCAGCAGCAGGACAGGGAATCAGCCCCAGCATTTT
TRBD1 TRBJ1-1 . TRBV3-1 CASSRGTGMNTEAFF TGTGCCAGCAGTCGCGGGACAGGTATGAACACTGAAGCTTTCTTT
TRBD1 TRBJ2-1 many TRBV5-1 CASAGTGGSGNEQFF TGCGCCAGCGCGGGGACAGGGGGCTCTGGAAATGAGCAGTTCTTC
. TRBJ1-1 . TRBV19 CASSRAANTEAFF TGTGCCAGTAGTCGGGCAGCGAACACTGAAGCTTTCTTT
TRBD1 TRBJ1-2 . TRBV5-5 CASSFRDRNYGYTF TGTGCCAGCAGCTTCCGGGACAGGAACTATGGCTACACCTTC
. TRBJ2-7 few TRBV2 CASRGDHRLEQYF TGTGCCAGCAGAGGGGACCACCGGCTCGAGCAGTACTTC
TRBD2 TRBJ2-1 few TRBV15 CATSKSGGAYNEQFF TGTGCCACCAGCAAAAGCGGGGGGGCCTACAATGAGCAGTTCTTC
TRBD1 TRBJ1-4 few TRBV9 CASSVAGGGNEKLFF TGTGCCAGCAGCGTAGCAGGGGGCGGTAATGAAAAACTGTTTTTT
TRBD2 TRBJ2-7 few TRBV27 CASSWKRESSYEQYF TGTGCCAGCAGTTGGAAGCGGGAGTCATCCTACGAGCAGTACTTC
TRBD1 TRBJ2-5 . TRBV12-5 CASGNGQAGGETQYF TGTGCTAGTGGCAACGGACAGGCCGGAGGAGAGACCCAGTACTTC
. TRBJ1-4 many TRBV20-1 CSGRAGGSREKLFF TGCAGTGGACGTGCTGGCGGGAGCCGTGAAAAACTGTTTTTT
. TRBJ2-3 few TRBV10-2 CASKRGPSDTDTQYF TGCGCCAGCAAGAGGGGTCCTAGCGACACAGATACGCAGTATTTT
. TRBJ2-7 few TRBV25-1 CASSDNEQYF TGTGCCAGCAGTGATAACGAGCAGTACTTC
. TRBJ1-2 many TRBV12-3/TRBV12-4 CASSPGQSTNYGYTF TGTGCCAGCAGCCCCGGACAGTCAACTAACTATGGCTACACCTTC
. TRBJ2-1 . TRBV6-5 CASTWGNEQFF TGTGCCAGCACGTGGGGCAATGAGCAGTTCTTC
TRBD1 TRBJ1-1 few TRBV6-1 CASKRTGNTEAFF TGTGCCAGCAAAAGGACAGGAAACACTGAAGCTTTCTTT
. TRBJ2-3 many TRBV5-5 CASSSRASTGFVTDTQYF TGTGCCAGCAGCTCTAGAGCCTCGACAGGTTTTGTCACAGATACGCAGTATTTT
TRBD2 TRBJ2-5 many TRBV11-2 CASSPVAGLQETQYF TGTGCCAGCAGCCCAGTAGCGGGACTCCAAGAGACCCAGTACTTC
TRBD2 TRBJ2-1 many TRBV24-1 CATRGNGLAGGRSGNEQFF TGTGCCACCAGAGGGAATGGACTAGCGGGAGGGCGGAGCGGAAATGAGCAGTTCTTC
. TRBJ2-2 many TRBV5-1 CASSPLMRGRDGELFF TGCGCCAGCAGCCCACTTATGAGGGGACGGGACGGGGAGCTGTTTTTT
. TRBJ2-3 many TRBV5-1 CASSFWGTSTDTQYF TGCGCCAGCAGCTTTTGGGGAACTAGCACAGATACGCAGTATTTT
TRBD1 TRBJ2-7 few TRBV27 CASSSGTASYEQYF TGTGCCAGCAGTTCTGGGACAGCTTCCTACGAGCAGTACTTC
. TRBJ1-2 . TRBV5-1 CASNLAGDGYTF TGCGCCAGCAACTTGGCCGGAGATGGCTACACCTTC
. TRBJ1-2 . TRBV6-1 CASGAWVSNYGYTF TGTGCCAGCGGGGCTTGGGTGTCTAACTATGGCTACACCTTC
. TRBJ2-1 few TRBV9 CASSAQQGAYNEQFF TGTGCCAGCAGCGCACAACAGGGCGCCTACAATGAGCAGTTCTTC
TRBD2 TRBJ2-3 many TRBV5-1 CASSLGLAGGQGDTQYF TGCGCCAGCAGCTTGGGACTAGCGGGGGGCCAGGGAGATACGCAGTATTTT
. TRBJ2-6 . TRBV5-1 CASSLDPPGHGQSGANVLTF TGCGCCAGCAGCTTGGACCCGCCGGGACACGGACAATCTGGGGCCAACGTCCTGACTTTC
TRBD2 TRBJ2-2 . TRBV18 CASSPPVLALNTGELFF TGTGCCAGCTCACCACCAGTACTAGCGTTGAACACCGGGGAGCTGTTTTTT
TRBD2 TRBJ2-1 . TRBV2 CASSPGTSGGGSYNEQFF TGTGCCAGCAGCCCCGGGACTAGCGGGGGTGGCTCCTACAATGAGCAGTTCTTC
TRBD2 TRBJ2-5 few TRBV15 CATSSLLLAGGAETQYF TGTGCCACCAGCAGCCTTTTACTAGCGGGGGGTGCAGAGACCCAGTACTTC
TRBD2 TRBJ2-5 . TRBV20-1 CSAPGLSQETQYF TGCAGTGCTCCGGGACTATCCCAAGAGACCCAGTACTTC
. TRBJ2-1 many TRBV24-1 CATSDAGTPRYNEQFF TGTGCCACCAGTGATGCCGGGACCCCCCGTTACAATGAGCAGTTCTTC
. TRBJ2-3 . TRBV3-1 CATSQEVGLVGSDTQYF TGTGCCACCTCCCAAGAGGTCGGTCTAGTCGGCTCAGATACGCAGTATTTT
TRBD2 TRBJ2-3 many TRBV24-1 CATSEGAGDTDTQYF TGTGCCACCAGTGAGGGCGCGGGGGACACAGATACGCAGTATTTT
TRBD2 TRBJ2-5 few TRBV5-1 CASSNGLAGGSAETQYF TGCGCCAGCAGCAATGGACTAGCGGGGGGGTCGGCGGAGACCCAGTACTTC
. TRBJ2-4 few TRBV2 CASSALDSKNIQYF TGTGCCAGCTCCGCCTTGGACAGCAAAAACATTCAGTACTTC
TRBD2 TRBJ2-1 . TRBV5-1 CASSPEGGRSYNEQFF TGCGCCAGCAGCCCGGAGGGCGGGAGATCCTACAATGAGCAGTTCTTC
TRBD2 TRBJ2-5 once TRBV25-1 CASSELGGLAIRETQYF TGTGCCAGCAGTGAATTGGGTGGACTAGCGATACGGGAGACCCAGTACTTC
TRBD1 TRBJ2-7 few TRBV5-6 CASSLEVRTQGAPHEQYF TGTGCCAGCAGCTTGGAGGTTAGGACGCAGGGGGCGCCCCACGAGCAGTACTTC
. TRBJ1-1 few TRBV7-6 CASSKGQNTEAFF TGTGCCAGCAGCAAAGGACAAAACACTGAAGCTTTCTTT
. TRBJ2-6 many TRBV7-6 CASSTGGANVLTF TGTGCCAGCTCGACAGGAGGGGCCAACGTCCTGACTTTC
TRBD2 TRBJ2-3 few TRBV5-4 CASSPPGLAGDTQYF TGTGCCAGCAGCCCTCCGGGACTAGCGGGAGATACGCAGTATTTT
TRBD1 TRBJ1-3 few TRBV20-1 CSACTGVSEGNTIYF TGCAGTGCTTGTACAGGGGTCTCGGAAGGAAACACCATATATTTT